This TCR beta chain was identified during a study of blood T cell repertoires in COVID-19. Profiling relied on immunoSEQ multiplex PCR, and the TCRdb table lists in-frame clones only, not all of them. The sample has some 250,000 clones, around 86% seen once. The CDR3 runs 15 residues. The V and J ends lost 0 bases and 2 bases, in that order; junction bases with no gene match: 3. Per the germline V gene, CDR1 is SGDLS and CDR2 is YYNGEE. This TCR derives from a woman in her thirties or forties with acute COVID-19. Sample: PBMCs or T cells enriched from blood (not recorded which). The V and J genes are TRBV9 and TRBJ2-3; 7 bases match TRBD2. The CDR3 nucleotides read TGTGCCAGCAGCGTAGGGGCGGGAGTCACAGATACGCAGTATTTT. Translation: CASSVGAGVTDTQYF.